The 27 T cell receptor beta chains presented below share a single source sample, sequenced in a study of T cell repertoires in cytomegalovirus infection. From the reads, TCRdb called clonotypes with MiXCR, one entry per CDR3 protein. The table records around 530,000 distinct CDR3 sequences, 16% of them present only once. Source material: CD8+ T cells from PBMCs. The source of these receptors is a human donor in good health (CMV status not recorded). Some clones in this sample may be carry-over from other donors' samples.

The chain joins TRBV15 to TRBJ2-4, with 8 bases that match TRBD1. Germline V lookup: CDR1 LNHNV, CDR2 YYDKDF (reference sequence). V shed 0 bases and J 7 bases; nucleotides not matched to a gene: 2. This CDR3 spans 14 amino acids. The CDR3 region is CATSRETGGNIQYF. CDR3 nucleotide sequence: TGTGCCACCAGCAGAGAAACAGGGGGGAACATTCAGTACTTC.

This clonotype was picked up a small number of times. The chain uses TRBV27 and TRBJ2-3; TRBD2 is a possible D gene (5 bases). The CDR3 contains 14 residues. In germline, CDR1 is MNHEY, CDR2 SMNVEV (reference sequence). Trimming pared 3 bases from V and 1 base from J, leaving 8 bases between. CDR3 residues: CASSLPGGTDTQYF. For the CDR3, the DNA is TGTGCCAGCAGTTTGCCCGGGGGCACAGATACGCAGTATTTT.

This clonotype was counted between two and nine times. The CDR3 protein is CASSFYRVRSGNTIYF. Here the CDR3 DNA reads TGTGCCAGCAGTTTTTATAGGGTTCGGTCTGGAAACACCATATATTTT. This chain links TRBV28 with TRBJ1-3; D unclear. Germline CDR1 is MDHEN and CDR2 is SYDVKM. V gave up 3 bases and J gave up 1 base, with 13 bases separating them. The CDR3 length is 16 residues.

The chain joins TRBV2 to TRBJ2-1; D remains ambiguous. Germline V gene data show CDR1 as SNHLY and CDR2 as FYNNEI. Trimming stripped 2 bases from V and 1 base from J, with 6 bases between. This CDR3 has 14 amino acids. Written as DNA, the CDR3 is TGTGCCAGCAGTGAACGGGCTTCCTACAATGAGCAGTTCTTC. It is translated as CASSERASYNEQFF.

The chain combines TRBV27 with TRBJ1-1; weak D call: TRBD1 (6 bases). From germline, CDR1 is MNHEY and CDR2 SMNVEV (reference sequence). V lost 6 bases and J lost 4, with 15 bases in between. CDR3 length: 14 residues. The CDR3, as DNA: TGTGCCAGCAGCTGGGGGGGGCAGATCACTGAAGCTTTCTTT. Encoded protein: CASSWGGQITEAFF.

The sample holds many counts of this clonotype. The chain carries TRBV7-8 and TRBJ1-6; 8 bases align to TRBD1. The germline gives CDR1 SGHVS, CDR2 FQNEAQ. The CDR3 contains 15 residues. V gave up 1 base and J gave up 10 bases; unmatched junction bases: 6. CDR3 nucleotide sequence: TGTGCCAGCAGCTTAGGGACAGGGACTAGGTCACCCCTCCACTTT. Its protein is CASSLGTGTRSPLHF.

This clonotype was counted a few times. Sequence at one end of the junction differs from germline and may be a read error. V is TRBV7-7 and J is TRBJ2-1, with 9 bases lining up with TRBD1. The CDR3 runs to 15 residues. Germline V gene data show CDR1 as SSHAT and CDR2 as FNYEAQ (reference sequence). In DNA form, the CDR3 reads TGTGCTAGCAGCGCAGACAGGGGGTCCTACAATGAGCAGTTCTTC. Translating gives CASSADRGSYNEQFF.

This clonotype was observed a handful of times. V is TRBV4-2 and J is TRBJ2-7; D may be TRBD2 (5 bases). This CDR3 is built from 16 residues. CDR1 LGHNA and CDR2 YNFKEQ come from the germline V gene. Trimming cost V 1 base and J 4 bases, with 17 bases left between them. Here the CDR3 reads CASSQVVGVLEYEQYF. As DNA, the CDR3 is TGTGCCAGCAGCCAAGTCGTCGGGGTGTTGGAGTACGAGCAGTACTTC.

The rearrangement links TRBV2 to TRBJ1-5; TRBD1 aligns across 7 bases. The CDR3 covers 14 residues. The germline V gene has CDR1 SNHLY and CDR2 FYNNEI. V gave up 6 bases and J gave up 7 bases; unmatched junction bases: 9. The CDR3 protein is CASRRQGARQPQHF. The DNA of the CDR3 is TGTGCCAGCAGACGACAGGGCGCTCGACAGCCCCAGCATTTT. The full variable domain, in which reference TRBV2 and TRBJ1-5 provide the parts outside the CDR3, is EPEVTQTPSHQVTQMGQEVILRCVPISNHLYFYWYRQILGQKVEFLVSFYNNEISEKSEIFDDQFSVERPDGSNFTLKIRSTKLEDSAMYFCASRRQGARQPQHFGDGTRLSIL.

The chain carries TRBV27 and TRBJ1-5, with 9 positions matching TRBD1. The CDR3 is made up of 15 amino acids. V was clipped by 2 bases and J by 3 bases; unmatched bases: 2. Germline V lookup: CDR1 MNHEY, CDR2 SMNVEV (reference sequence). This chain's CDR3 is CASSLAQGANQPQHF. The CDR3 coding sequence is TGTGCCAGCAGTTTAGCACAGGGGGCCAATCAGCCCCAGCATTTT.

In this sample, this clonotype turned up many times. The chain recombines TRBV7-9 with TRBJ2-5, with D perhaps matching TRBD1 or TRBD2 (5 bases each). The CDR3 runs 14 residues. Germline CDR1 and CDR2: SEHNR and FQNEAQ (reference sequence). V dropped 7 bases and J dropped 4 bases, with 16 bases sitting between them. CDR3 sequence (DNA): TGTGCCAGCACCGCGCCGGGACGGAGAGAGACCCAGTACTTC. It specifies CASTAPGRRETQYF.

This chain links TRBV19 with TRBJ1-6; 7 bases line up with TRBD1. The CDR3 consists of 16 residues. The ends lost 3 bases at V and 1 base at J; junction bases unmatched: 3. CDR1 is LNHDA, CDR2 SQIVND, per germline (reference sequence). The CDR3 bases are TGTGCCAGTAGTATCTCACAGGGGTCCTATAATTCACCCCTCCACTTT. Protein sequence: CASSISQGSYNSPLHF.

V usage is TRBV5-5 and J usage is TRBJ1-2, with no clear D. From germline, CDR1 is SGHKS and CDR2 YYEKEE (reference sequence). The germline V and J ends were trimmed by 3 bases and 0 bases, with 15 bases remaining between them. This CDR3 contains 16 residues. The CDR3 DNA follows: TGTGCCAGCAGCTGGACTGGGGAGCACCCTAACTATGGCTACACCTTC. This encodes CASSWTGEHPNYGYTF.

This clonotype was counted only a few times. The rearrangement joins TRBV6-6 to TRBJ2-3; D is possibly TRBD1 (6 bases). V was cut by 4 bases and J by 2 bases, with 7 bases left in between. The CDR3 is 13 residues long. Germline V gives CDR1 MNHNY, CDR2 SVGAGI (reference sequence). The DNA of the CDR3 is TGTGCCAGCAGTTGGGACAACACAGATACGCAGTATTTT. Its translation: CASSWDNTDTQYF.

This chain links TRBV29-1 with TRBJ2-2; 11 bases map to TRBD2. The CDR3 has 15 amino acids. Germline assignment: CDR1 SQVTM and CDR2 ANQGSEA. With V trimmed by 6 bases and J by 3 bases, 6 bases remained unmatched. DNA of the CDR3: TGCAGCGTCAGGGTAGCGGGAGGGTACACCGGGGAGCTGTTTTTT. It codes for CSVRVAGGYTGELFF.

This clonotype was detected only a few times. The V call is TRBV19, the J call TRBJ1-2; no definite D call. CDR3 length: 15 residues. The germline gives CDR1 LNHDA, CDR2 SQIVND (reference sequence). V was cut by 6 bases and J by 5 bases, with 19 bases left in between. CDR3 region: CASSRTPEETYGYTF. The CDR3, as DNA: TGTGCCAGTAGCCGAACCCCAGAGGAAACTTATGGCTACACCTTC.

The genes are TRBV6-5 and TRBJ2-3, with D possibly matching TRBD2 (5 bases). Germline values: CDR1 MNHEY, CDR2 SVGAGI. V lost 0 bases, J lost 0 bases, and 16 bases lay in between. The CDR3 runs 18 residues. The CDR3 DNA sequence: TGTGCCAGCAGTTACTCGTACGGACTCCGATCTAGCACAGATACGCAGTATTTT. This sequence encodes CASSYSYGLRSSTDTQYF.

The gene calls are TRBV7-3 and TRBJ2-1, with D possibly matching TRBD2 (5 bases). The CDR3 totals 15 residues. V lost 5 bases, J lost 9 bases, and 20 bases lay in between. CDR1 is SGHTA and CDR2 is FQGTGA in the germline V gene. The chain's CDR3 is CASSRGPLEHAEQFF. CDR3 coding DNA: TGTGCCAGCAGCCGCGGGCCCCTTGAGCACGCTGAGCAGTTCTTC.

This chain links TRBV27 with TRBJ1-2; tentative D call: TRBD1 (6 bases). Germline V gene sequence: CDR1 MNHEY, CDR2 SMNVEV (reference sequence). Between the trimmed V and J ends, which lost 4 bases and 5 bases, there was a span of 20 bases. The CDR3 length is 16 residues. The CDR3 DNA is TGTGCCAGCAGTTCCGAAGGGGACATGGGGAAATATGGCTACACCTTC. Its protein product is CASSSEGDMGKYGYTF.

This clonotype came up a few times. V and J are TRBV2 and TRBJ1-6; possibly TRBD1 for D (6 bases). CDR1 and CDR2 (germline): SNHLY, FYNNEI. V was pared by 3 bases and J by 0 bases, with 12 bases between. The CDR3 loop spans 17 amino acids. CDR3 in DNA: TGTGCCAGCAGTGAGCGACAGGCCAGCTCCTATAATTCACCCCTCCACTTT. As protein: CASSERQASSYNSPLHF.

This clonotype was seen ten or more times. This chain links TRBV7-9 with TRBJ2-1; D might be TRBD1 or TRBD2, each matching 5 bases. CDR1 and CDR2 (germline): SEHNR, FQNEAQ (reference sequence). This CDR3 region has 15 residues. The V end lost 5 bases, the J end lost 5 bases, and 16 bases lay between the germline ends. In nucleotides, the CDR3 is TGTGCCAGCAGCAGTACCGGGACCCGCCACAATGAGCAGTTCTTC. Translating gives CASSSTGTRHNEQFF. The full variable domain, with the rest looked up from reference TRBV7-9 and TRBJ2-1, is DTGVSQNPRHKITKRGQNVTFRCDPISEHNRLYWYRQTLGQGPEFLTYFQNEAQLEKSRLLSDRFSAERPKGSFSTLEIQRTEQGDSAMYLCASSSTGTRHNEQFFGPGTRLTVL.

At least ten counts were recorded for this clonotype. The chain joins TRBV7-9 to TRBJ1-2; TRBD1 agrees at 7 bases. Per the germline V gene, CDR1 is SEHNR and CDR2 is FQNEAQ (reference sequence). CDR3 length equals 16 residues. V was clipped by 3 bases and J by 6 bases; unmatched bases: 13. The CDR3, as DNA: TGTGCCAGCAGCTTTACACCACTTCGACAGGGCCATGGCTACACCTTC. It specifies CASSFTPLRQGHGYTF.

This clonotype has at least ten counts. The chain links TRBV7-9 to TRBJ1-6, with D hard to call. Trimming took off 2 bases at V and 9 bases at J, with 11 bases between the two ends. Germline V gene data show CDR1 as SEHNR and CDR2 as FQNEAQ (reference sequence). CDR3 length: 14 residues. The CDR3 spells CASSLNPTSSPLHF. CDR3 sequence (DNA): TGTGCCAGCAGCTTAAACCCTACCAGTTCACCCCTCCACTTT.

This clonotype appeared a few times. CDR3: CASSFGQRNTIYF. CDR3 nucleotide sequence: TGTGCCAGCAGTTTCGGACAGCGGAACACCATATATTTT. The V and J genes are TRBV6-6 and TRBJ1-3, with D tentatively TRBD1 (6 bases). The CDR3 is 13 residues long. The germline V gene has CDR1 MNHNY and CDR2 SVGAGI (reference sequence). Trimming removed 4 bases at V and 7 bases at J, with 11 bases between.

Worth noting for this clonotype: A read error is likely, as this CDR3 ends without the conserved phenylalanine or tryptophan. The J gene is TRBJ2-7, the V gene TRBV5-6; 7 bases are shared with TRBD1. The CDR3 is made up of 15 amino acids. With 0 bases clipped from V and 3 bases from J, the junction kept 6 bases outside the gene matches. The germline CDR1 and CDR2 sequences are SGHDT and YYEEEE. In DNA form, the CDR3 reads TGTGCCAGCAGCTTGGGAAGGGGGCTTGGCTACGAGCAGTACTTA. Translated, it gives CASSLGRGLGYEQYL.

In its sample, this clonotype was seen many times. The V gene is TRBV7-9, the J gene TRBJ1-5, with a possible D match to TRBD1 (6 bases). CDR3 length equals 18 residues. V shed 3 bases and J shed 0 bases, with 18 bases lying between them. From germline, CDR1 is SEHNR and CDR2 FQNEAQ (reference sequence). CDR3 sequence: CASSFSMEGVYSNQPQHF. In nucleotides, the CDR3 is TGTGCCAGCAGCTTCAGTATGGAGGGGGTTTATAGCAATCAGCCCCAGCATTTT.

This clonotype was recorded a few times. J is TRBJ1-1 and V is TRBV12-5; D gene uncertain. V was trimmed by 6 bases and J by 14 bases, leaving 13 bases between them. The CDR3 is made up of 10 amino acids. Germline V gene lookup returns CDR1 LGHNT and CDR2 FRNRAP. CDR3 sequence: CASGLGVIFF. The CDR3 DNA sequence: TGTGCTAGTGGACTGGGTGTTATCTTCTTT.